This T cell receptor (beta chain) was recorded in a study of T-cell memory formation after mild COVID-19. Turning to the study itself: Most TCR clusters belonged to a single donor. Findings and caveats of the study: Among clones peaking at day 37 in the second wave, SARS-CoV-2 specificity remained unconfirmed. A subset of responding clones appeared in pre-infection memory, suggesting cross-reactive memory joined. The study found contracting CD4+ clones mainly in CM and EM and contracting CD8+ clones in EMRA.

This CDR3 is 16 amino acids long. Germline CDR1 SEHNR, CDR2 FQNEAQ (reference sequence). V was trimmed by 1 base and J by 2 bases, leaving 13 bases between them. About this clonotype itself: The antigen is undetermined.

TCRdb re-derived calls from the 5' RACE reads in MiXCR, one entry per CDR3 protein. In the table there are 540,000 or so distinct CDR3 sequences, about a fifth of which are singletons. V and J are TRBV7-9 and TRBJ2-3; D remains unclear. This sequence originates from an adult woman who had mild COVID-19 (a few samples of this study predate the infection). Cell type and time point are not known. Specimen: PBMCs or a T cell subset sorted from them (not recorded which). CDR3 nucleotide sequence: TGTGCCAGCAGCTTAGGAATGGTCGATGTCACAGATACGCAGTATTTT. Protein: CASSLGMVDVTDTQYF.